The clone carrying this T cell receptor (beta chain) was seen more than once but under ten times. This specimen belongs to a study of blood T cell repertoires in COVID-19. At the level of the study: Sample material is recorded as cDNA or gDNA derived from T cells, B-cell-depleted T cells, or PBMCs.

Per the authors' pipeline: The assay estimated nucleated cells by amplifying reference gene primers. Clones were read by immunoSEQ multiplex PCR, and TCRdb kept only the in-frame ones, dropping some. For V, J and clone size, that table is used; D and trimming come from the DNA. There are roughly 200,000 clones in the sample; roughly nine tenths occur only once, and approximately 2.1% lies in the top ten. Those who participated ranged in age from roughly 18 to 89 years and resided in about two dozen US areas. Donors in Cohort 3 who had recovered were those with two negative PCRs, healthcare professional clearance, or resolution of their symptoms. Specimen: PBMCs or T cells enriched from blood (not recorded which). The receptor was isolated from a woman aged 25 to 39 who had recovered from COVID-19.

In nucleotides, the CDR3 is TGCGCCAGCACAACAGGGGTGTCCTACGAGCAGTACTTC. Translation: CASTTGVSYEQYF. J is TRBJ2-7 and V is TRBV10-2, with 7 nucleotides matching TRBD1. Germline values: CDR1 WSHSY, CDR2 SAAADI. CDR3 length equals 13 residues. The V segment lost 7 bases and the J segment 1 base; nucleotides outside the gene matches: 4.